The rows below give T cell receptor beta chains drawn from one sample of a study of blood T cells in healthy people across ages. A single record per CDR3 protein comes from TCRdb applying MiXCR to the 5' RACE reads. In the table there are just over 800,000 distinct CDR3 sequences, around 62% of which are singletons. Sequenced material: blood. The receptors were gathered from a man aged 25 to 40 in good health. Each CDR3 is given with its conserved first and last residue. The order of the fields is clone size, V gene, J gene, D gene, CDR3 protein, CDR3 DNA. A D gene is named only where the DNA matches it firmly. Clone size is given for some rows only: seen once, a few or many times, or a class if the clone is expanded.

abundance: .
v_gene: TRBV6-5
j_gene: TRBJ2-3
d_gene: TRBD2
CDR3aa: CASIERGATDTQYF
CDR3nt: TGTGCCAGCATAGAGCGGGGGGCCACAGATACGCAGTATTTT

abundance: .
v_gene: TRBV9
j_gene: TRBJ2-1
d_gene: TRBD1
CDR3aa: CASSYWTGTNNEQFF
CDR3nt: TGTGCCAGCAGCTACTGGACAGGGACAAACAATGAGCAGTTCTTC

abundance: .
v_gene: TRBV29-1
j_gene: TRBJ1-1
d_gene: .
CDR3aa: CSVAGAMNTEAFF
CDR3nt: TGCAGCGTTGCCGGGGCTATGAACACTGAAGCTTTCTTT

abundance: .
v_gene: TRBV9
j_gene: TRBJ2-5
d_gene: .
CDR3aa: CASSVAEETQYF
CDR3nt: TGTGCCAGCAGCGTAGCTGAGGAGACCCAGTACTTC

abundance: many
v_gene: TRBV10-3
j_gene: TRBJ2-6
d_gene: TRBD1
CDR3aa: CAISQPGGAGANVLTF
CDR3nt: TGTGCCATCAGCCAACCAGGGGGCGCTGGGGCCAACGTCCTGACTTTC

abundance: .
v_gene: TRBV29-1
j_gene: TRBJ2-7
d_gene: .
CDR3aa: CSVVVTGATYEQYF
CDR3nt: TGCAGCGTTGTTGTTACAGGCGCAACCTACGAGCAGTACTTC

abundance: .
v_gene: TRBV4-3
j_gene: TRBJ2-7
d_gene: TRBD1
CDR3aa: CASSQGRLDRVSYEQYF
CDR3nt: TGCGCCAGCAGCCAAGGTAGGCTGGACAGGGTATCCTACGAGCAGTACTTC

abundance: .
v_gene: TRBV12-3/TRBV12-4
j_gene: TRBJ2-1
d_gene: TRBD2
CDR3aa: CASSRPWASGKNEQFF
CDR3nt: TGTGCCAGCAGTCGCCCATGGGCTAGCGGGAAGAATGAGCAGTTCTTC

abundance: .
v_gene: TRBV28
j_gene: TRBJ2-1
d_gene: .
CDR3aa: CASSPMRGTTRFF
CDR3nt: TGTGCCAGCAGTCCCATGAGGGGTACCACTCGGTTCTTC

abundance: .
v_gene: TRBV18
j_gene: TRBJ2-3
d_gene: TRBD2
CDR3aa: CASSPTRGDTDTQYF
CDR3nt: TGTGCCAGCTCACCAACGCGGGGGGACACAGATACGCAGTATTTT

abundance: .
v_gene: TRBV7-2
j_gene: TRBJ2-7
d_gene: .
CDR3aa: CASSLGYGGTDEIYEQYF
CDR3nt: TGTGCCAGCAGCTTAGGGTATGGTGGGACGGACGAAATCTACGAGCAGTACTTC

abundance: .
v_gene: TRBV4-3
j_gene: TRBJ2-1
d_gene: TRBD1
CDR3aa: CASSQGTGGTGAFEQFF
CDR3nt: TGCGCCAGCAGCCAGGGTACTGGCGGGACAGGGGCTTTTGAGCAGTTCTTC

abundance: many
v_gene: TRBV11-1
j_gene: TRBJ2-1
d_gene: TRBD1
CDR3aa: CASSYRGNYNEQFF
CDR3nt: TGTGCCAGCAGCTACAGGGGGAATTACAATGAGCAGTTCTTC

abundance: .
v_gene: TRBV20-1
j_gene: TRBJ2-7
d_gene: TRBD1
CDR3aa: CSARDPGTGISYEQYF
CDR3nt: TGCAGTGCTAGAGATCCTGGGACAGGGATCTCTTACGAGCAGTACTTC

abundance: .
v_gene: TRBV6-5
j_gene: TRBJ2-7
d_gene: TRBD1
CDR3aa: CASSSNRDRGYEQYF
CDR3nt: TGTGCCAGCAGTTCTAACCGGGACAGGGGCTACGAGCAGTACTTC

abundance: .
v_gene: TRBV6-2/TRBV6-3
j_gene: TRBJ2-7
d_gene: .
CDR3aa: CASSYRATPGTRVDEQYF
CDR3nt: TGTGCCAGCAGTTACCGGGCTACGCCGGGGACAAGGGTAGACGAGCAGTACTTC

abundance: .
v_gene: TRBV6-1
j_gene: TRBJ2-3
d_gene: .
CDR3aa: CASHQGGGDVDTQYF
CDR3nt: TGTGCCAGCCACCAGGGGGGAGGGGACGTGGATACGCAGTATTTT

abundance: few
v_gene: TRBV6-2/TRBV6-3
j_gene: TRBJ2-3
d_gene: TRBD1
CDR3aa: CASRPGTGVTDTQYF
CDR3nt: TGTGCCAGCAGACCCGGGACAGGGGTCACAGATACGCAGTATTTT

abundance: .
v_gene: TRBV2
j_gene: TRBJ2-1
d_gene: TRBD2
CDR3aa: CASSEEQLAGGRNEQFF
CDR3nt: TGTGCCAGCAGTGAAGAGCAACTAGCGGGGGGCCGGAATGAGCAGTTCTTC

abundance: .
v_gene: TRBV3-1
j_gene: TRBJ2-6
d_gene: .
CDR3aa: CAGSQDGSGRGANVLTF
CDR3nt: TGTGCCGGCAGCCAAGATGGCAGCGGGCGCGGGGCCAACGTCCTGACTTTC

abundance: .
v_gene: TRBV29-1
j_gene: TRBJ2-7
d_gene: TRBD1
CDR3aa: CSVEDIDRGREQYF
CDR3nt: TGCAGCGTTGAAGATATAGACAGGGGACGCGAGCAGTACTTC

abundance: .
v_gene: TRBV6-1
j_gene: TRBJ2-1
d_gene: TRBD1
CDR3aa: CASSEGTESQFF
CDR3nt: TGTGCCAGCAGTGAGGGGACAGAATCGCAGTTCTTC

abundance: .
v_gene: TRBV10-3
j_gene: TRBJ2-5
d_gene: .
CDR3aa: CAISEGPRFQETQYF
CDR3nt: TGTGCCATCAGTGAGGGCCCGCGATTCCAAGAGACCCAGTACTTC

abundance: .
v_gene: TRBV4-1
j_gene: TRBJ2-1
d_gene: TRBD2
CDR3aa: CASSQGPLADEQFF
CDR3nt: TGCGCCAGCAGCCAAGGCCCACTAGCGGATGAGCAGTTCTTC

abundance: .
v_gene: TRBV18
j_gene: TRBJ1-5
d_gene: .
CDR3aa: CASSLQDSRNQPQHF
CDR3nt: TGTGCCAGCTCACTTCAGGACAGTCGAAATCAGCCCCAGCATTTT

abundance: .
v_gene: TRBV11-2
j_gene: TRBJ2-3
d_gene: TRBD2
CDR3aa: CASSLGRTSGKLPDTQYF
CDR3nt: TGTGCCAGCAGCTTAGGCCGCACTAGCGGGAAGCTGCCAGATACGCAGTATTTT

abundance: .
v_gene: TRBV5-1
j_gene: TRBJ2-7
d_gene: .
CDR3aa: CASSPMGRGTYEQYF
CDR3nt: TGCGCCAGCAGCCCCATGGGCAGGGGCACCTACGAGCAGTACTTC

abundance: .
v_gene: TRBV4-1
j_gene: TRBJ1-5
d_gene: .
CDR3aa: CASSSVMGWGDQPQHF
CDR3nt: TGCGCCAGCAGCTCGGTAATGGGGTGGGGAGATCAGCCCCAGCATTTT

abundance: .
v_gene: TRBV12-3/TRBV12-4
j_gene: TRBJ2-3
d_gene: .
CDR3aa: CASSFSTGTEYF
CDR3nt: TGTGCCAGTAGTTTCAGCACAGGTACGGAGTATTTT

abundance: .
v_gene: TRBV5-1
j_gene: TRBJ2-3
d_gene: TRBD2
CDR3aa: CASSLEGLAGADTQYF
CDR3nt: TGCGCCAGCAGCTTGGAGGGACTAGCGGGGGCCGATACGCAGTATTTT

abundance: few
v_gene: TRBV12-3/TRBV12-4
j_gene: TRBJ2-5
d_gene: TRBD1
CDR3aa: CASRTGTGGETQYF
CDR3nt: TGTGCCAGCAGGACCGGGACAGGGGGAGAGACCCAGTACTTC

abundance: few
v_gene: TRBV7-9
j_gene: TRBJ2-1
d_gene: .
CDR3aa: CASSLVGGEQFF
CDR3nt: TGTGCCAGCAGCTTAGTAGGTGGCGAGCAGTTCTTC

abundance: .
v_gene: TRBV27
j_gene: TRBJ2-3
d_gene: .
CDR3aa: CASTSGRTDTQYF
CDR3nt: TGTGCCAGCACTTCCGGGCGAACAGATACGCAGTATTTT

abundance: .
v_gene: TRBV9
j_gene: TRBJ2-5
d_gene: TRBD2
CDR3aa: CASSVGIAGGGETQYF
CDR3nt: TGTGCCAGCAGCGTAGGGATAGCGGGGGGAGGAGAGACCCAGTACTTC

abundance: once
v_gene: TRBV6-2/TRBV6-3
j_gene: TRBJ2-1
d_gene: TRBD2
CDR3aa: CASTSRSGGYNEQFF
CDR3nt: TGTGCCAGCACCTCCAGGAGCGGGGGGTACAATGAGCAGTTCTTC

abundance: .
v_gene: TRBV4-3
j_gene: TRBJ2-7
d_gene: .
CDR3aa: CASSPHYTGTLMPYEQYF
CDR3nt: TGCGCCAGCAGCCCCCACTACACCGGGACGCTGATGCCATACGAGCAGTACTTC

abundance: .
v_gene: TRBV29-1
j_gene: TRBJ2-5
d_gene: TRBD1
CDR3aa: CSVEGDRGYQETQYF
CDR3nt: TGCAGCGTTGAAGGGGACAGGGGGTATCAAGAGACCCAGTACTTC

abundance: few
v_gene: TRBV28
j_gene: TRBJ2-7
d_gene: .
CDR3aa: CASSPTPGSYSNEQYF
CDR3nt: TGTGCCAGCAGTCCGACCCCGGGAAGTTATTCTAACGAGCAGTACTTC

abundance: .
v_gene: TRBV10-3
j_gene: TRBJ2-1
d_gene: TRBD2
CDR3aa: CAISYTGTSGGNEQFF
CDR3nt: TGTGCCATCAGTTATACCGGGACTAGCGGGGGGAATGAGCAGTTCTTC

abundance: .
v_gene: TRBV28
j_gene: TRBJ1-4
d_gene: .
CDR3aa: CASSYTILTEKLFF
CDR3nt: TGTGCCAGCAGTTACACAATTTTAACCGAAAAACTGTTTTTT

abundance: few
v_gene: TRBV10-3
j_gene: TRBJ1-2
d_gene: .
CDR3aa: CAISESSGTDHYGYTF
CDR3nt: TGTGCCATCAGTGAGAGTTCGGGTACGGATCACTATGGCTACACCTTC

abundance: few
v_gene: TRBV27
j_gene: TRBJ2-3
d_gene: .
CDR3aa: CASLRLGGDTQYF
CDR3nt: TGTGCCAGCCTCCGACTGGGGGGAGATACGCAGTATTTT

abundance: .
v_gene: TRBV25-1
j_gene: TRBJ1-4
d_gene: .
CDR3aa: CASSEFNEKLFF
CDR3nt: TGTGCCAGCAGTGAGTTTAATGAAAAACTGTTTTTT

abundance: .
v_gene: TRBV11-2
j_gene: TRBJ2-5
d_gene: .
CDR3aa: CASSLDVGAAAQETQYF
CDR3nt: TGTGCCAGCAGCTTAGATGTGGGGGCAGCAGCGCAAGAGACCCAGTACTTC

abundance: .
v_gene: TRBV9
j_gene: TRBJ2-1
d_gene: TRBD2
CDR3aa: CASSPSQGSGGWDEQFF
CDR3nt: TGTGCCAGCAGCCCCAGTCAAGGGAGCGGGGGTTGGGATGAGCAGTTCTTC

abundance: few
v_gene: TRBV7-2
j_gene: TRBJ2-7
d_gene: .
CDR3aa: CASSPPQGTYEQYF
CDR3nt: TGTGCCAGCAGCCCTCCTCAGGGGACCTACGAGCAGTACTTC

abundance: .
v_gene: TRBV2
j_gene: TRBJ2-2
d_gene: .
CDR3aa: CASSEVQGRAGELFF
CDR3nt: TGTGCCAGCAGTGAAGTCCAGGGTAGGGCCGGGGAGCTGTTTTTT

abundance: .
v_gene: TRBV18
j_gene: TRBJ2-7
d_gene: .
CDR3aa: CASSPPSRYEQYF
CDR3nt: TGTGCCAGCTCACCACCGTCACGGTACGAGCAGTACTTC

abundance: .
v_gene: TRBV19
j_gene: TRBJ2-3
d_gene: TRBD1
CDR3aa: CASSPEGQGSDTQYF
CDR3nt: TGTGCCAGTAGTCCGGAGGGACAGGGATCAGATACGCAGTATTTT

abundance: few
v_gene: TRBV9
j_gene: TRBJ2-1
d_gene: .
CDR3aa: CASSVLAGNEQFF
CDR3nt: TGTGCCAGCAGTGTCCTAGCTGGGAATGAGCAGTTCTTC

abundance: .
v_gene: TRBV9
j_gene: TRBJ2-7
d_gene: TRBD2
CDR3aa: CASSVTSESDEQYF
CDR3nt: TGTGCCAGCAGCGTGACTAGCGAATCGGACGAGCAGTACTTC

abundance: .
v_gene: TRBV6-2/TRBV6-3
j_gene: TRBJ2-7
d_gene: .
CDR3aa: CASSHSSDQQYF
CDR3nt: TGTGCCAGCAGCCACTCATCAGACCAGCAGTACTTC